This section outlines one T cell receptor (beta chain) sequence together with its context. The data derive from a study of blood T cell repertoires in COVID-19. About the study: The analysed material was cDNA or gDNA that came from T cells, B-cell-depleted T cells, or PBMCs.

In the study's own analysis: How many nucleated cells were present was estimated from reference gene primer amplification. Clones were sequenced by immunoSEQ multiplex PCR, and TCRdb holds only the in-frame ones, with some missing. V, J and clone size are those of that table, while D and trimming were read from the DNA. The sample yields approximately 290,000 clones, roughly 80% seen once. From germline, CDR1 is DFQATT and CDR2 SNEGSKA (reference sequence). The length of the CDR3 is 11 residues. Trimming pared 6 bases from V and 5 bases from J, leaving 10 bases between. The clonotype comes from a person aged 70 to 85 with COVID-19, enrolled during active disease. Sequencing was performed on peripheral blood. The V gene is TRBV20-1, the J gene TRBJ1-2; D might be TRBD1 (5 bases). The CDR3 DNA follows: TGCAGTGCAAAGGGGCTGTATGGCTACACCTTC. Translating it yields CSAKGLYGYTF.